This TCR beta chain was retrieved from a study of Ad26.COV2.S vaccination and SARS-CoV-2 variants. Study-wide context: Doses of Ad26.COV2.S were injected into muscle once or twice, 56 days apart. Whole-study findings and limits: Spike-specific responses of CD8+ and CD4+ T cells were reported to display substantial breadth after vaccination.

Treatment of the sample: 15 to 20 received Ad26.COV2.S at low or high dose, single or two shots; about 5 received placebo; per-sample allocation not given. Sampling took place 63 days after the first vaccine or placebo injection. An adult aged 18-55 years in Boston served as the donor. The CDR3 spans 15 residues. V dropped 4 bases and J dropped 4 bases, with 15 bases sitting between them. Germline lookup yields CDR1 SGHNT and CDR2 YENEEA. Some clones are missing from TCRdb's copy, which holds only in-frame ones; the method was immunoSEQ multiplex PCR. Here the sample spans nearly 400,000 clones, about 89% being singletons. Regarding this clone: Antigen specificity is unknown.

The V call is TRBV11-3, the J call TRBJ2-3, with a weak D call TRBD2 (6 bases). Specimen: peripheral blood, collected in a trial of Ad26.COV2.S vaccine versus placebo. This TCR derives from a person aged 18-65 years who received the Ad26.COV2.S COVID-19 vaccine or a placebo. CDR3 coding DNA: TGTGCCAGCAGCTCCCAGGGACTGGCGGCAGATACGCAGTATTTT. Protein product: CASSSQGLAADTQYF. The whole variable domain, remainder taken from reference TRBV11-3 and TRBJ2-3, is EAGVVQSPRYKIIEKKQPVAFWCNPISGHNTLYWYLQNLGQGPELLIRYENEEAVDDSQLPKDRFSAERLKGVDSTLKIQPAELGDSAVYLCASSSQGLAADTQYFGPGTRLTVL.